These T cell receptor beta chains were read from a single sample in a study of vaccination and CD4 T cells after COVID-19. Which antigens these TCRs recognize remains unknown. MiXCR was run by TCRdb on the PCR reads, yielding one entry per CDR3 protein. The sample shows fewer than 20,000 distinct CDR3 sequences, about 70% of them seen only once. The sample consisted of CD4+ T cells from blood, cultured in vitro. The origin of the receptors is a human donor who had recovered from COVID-19. Both conserved end residues are part of each CDR3. The D gene is left open where the match is weak. Clone size is shown for a subset of rows, as once, few, many or a class of expanded clone.

TRBV28	NA	NA	TRBJ1-2	TGTGCCAGCAGTTTTATAGACCCCTGGGATGGCTACACCTTC	CASSFIDPWDGYTF
TRBV6-2/TRBV6-3	NA	NA	TRBJ2-2	TGTGCCAGCAGTTACGGGAACACGAACACCGGGGAGCTGTTTTTT	CASSYGNTNTGELFF
TRBV7-9	NA	NA	TRBJ2-1	TGTGCCAGCAGCTTAGAAATCGGGCAGTTCTTC	CASSLEIGQFF
TRBV6-2/TRBV6-3	TRBD2	NA	TRBJ2-1	TGTGCCAGCAGTTATAGCGGGGGCTCCTACAATGAGCAGTTCTTC	CASSYSGGSYNEQFF
TRBV28	NA	NA	TRBJ2-7	TGTGCCAGCACCATAATGGGCAGCACCTTTAGCTACGAGCAGTACTTC	CASTIMGSTFSYEQYF
TRBV20-1	NA	NA	TRBJ2-2	TGCAGTGCTAGTTCTTTGGACTCTGACAGCGGGGAGCTGTTTTTT	CSASSLDSDSGELFF
TRBV14	TRBD2	NA	TRBJ2-3	TGTGCCAGCAGCCAAGATCGGGGGACACCTACTCCGGGACTAGCGGGAGTACATACGCAGTATTTT	CASSQDRGTPTPGLAGVHTQYF
TRBV7-2	NA	few	TRBJ1-6	TGTGCCAGCGGGACGGTGGATAATTCACCCCTCCACTTT	CASGTVDNSPLHF
TRBV27	TRBD2	NA	TRBJ2-2	TGTGCCAGCAGTTCCGGGACTAGCGGGAGGTACCCCACCGGGGAGCTGTTTTTT	CASSSGTSGRYPTGELFF
TRBV6-2/TRBV6-3	NA	NA	TRBJ2-4	TGTGCCAGCAGGGATTATCCCGGCCAAGACAAGGGCAAAAACATTCAGTACTTC	CASRDYPGQDKGKNIQYF
TRBV2	NA	NA	TRBJ2-7	TGTGCCAGCAGTTTGACTAGTTCGGGCGACGAGCAGTACTTC	CASSLTSSGDEQYF
TRBV28	NA	NA	TRBJ2-7	TGTGCCAGCAGCGGTCTCCTGGGCGGGGTAAGCTCCTACGAGCAGTACTTC	CASSGLLGGVSSYEQYF